This T cell receptor beta chain appears in the sequencing data of a study of T cells of healthy individuals. In its sample, this clonotype was seen many times. The CDR3 extends over 13 amino acids. The V gene's germline CDR1 is SGHTA and CDR2 FQGNSA. The V end lost 5 bases, the J end lost 15 bases, and 20 bases lay between the germline ends. TCRdb passed the 5' RACE reads through MiXCR, listing each CDR3 protein once. The table includes some 85,000 distinct CDR3 sequences, more than 5% detected once. The V call is TRBV7-2, the J call TRBJ2-1, with D tentatively TRBD1 or TRBD2 (5 bases each). This clonotype was obtained from a female donor in good health. The CDR3: CASSRDPLRETFF. In DNA, the CDR3 is TGTGCCAGCAGCCGGGACCCGCTACGCGAAACGTTCTTC.